Presented here are 29 T cell receptor beta chains from one specimen sequenced in a study of response to subunit inactivated influenza vaccine. In TCRdb, the RT-PCR reads were re-called with MiXCR into one record per CDR3 protein. The sample holds fewer than 700,000 distinct CDR3 sequences, 10% to 15% seen once. The specimen comprised PBMCs from blood, sampled roughly 46 days after vaccination. The receptors originated from a middle-aged man who received an inactivated influenza vaccine.

In regard to this clonotype: A read error may produce the germline difference seen at one junction end. This chain links TRBV20-1 with TRBJ2-5; D unresolved. The CDR3 is 10 amino acids. Germline CDR1 reads DFQATT; CDR2 reads SNEGSKA (reference sequence). The CDR3 DNA reads as TGCTGTGCTGCCCAGGAGACCCAGTACTTC. Translation gives CCAAQETQYF.

This clonotype was seen a few times. The chain carries TRBV21-1 and TRBJ2-3; TRBD1 is the table's D call, not checked against the DNA. TRBV21-1 is assigned pseudogene status. The CDR3 sequence is 19 residues long. This CDR3 is CASAHGGQGPLFHTDTQYF. The CDR3 nucleotides read TGTGCCAGCGCTCACGGTGGACAGGGGCCTCTTTTTCACACAGATACGCAGTATTTT.

This clonotype was found a few times. The J gene is TRBJ1-5, the V gene TRBV6-4, with 8 bases lining up with TRBD1. J lost 1 base, V lost 6 bases, and 11 bases had no gene match. The CDR3 runs 17 residues. The germline CDR1 and CDR2 sequences are MRHNA and SNTAGT. CDR3: CASRNKGQGMSNQPQHF. For the CDR3, the DNA is TGTGCCAGCAGGAATAAAGGACAGGGTATGAGCAATCAGCCCCAGCATTTT.

This clonotype turned up a few times. The CDR3, as DNA: TGTGCCAGCAGCGGGATGAAGACCCAGTACTTC. Its translation is CASSGMKTQYF. The chain carries TRBV28 and TRBJ2-5; a weak D match, TRBD2 (5 bases). CDR1 is MDHEN and CDR2 is SYDVKM in the germline V gene. The CDR3 sequence is 11 residues long. Trimming took off 6 bases at V and 6 bases at J, with 8 bases between the two ends.

This clonotype showed up many times. The chain uses TRBV5-1 and TRBJ2-3; 9 positions agree with TRBD1. In germline, CDR1 is SGHRS, CDR2 YFSETQ. The V gene end was trimmed by 0 bases and the J gene end by 6 bases; junction bases not matched to a gene: 8. The CDR3 runs 16 residues. As DNA, the CDR3 is TGCGCCAGCAGCTTGGCTCCGGGACAGGGTTCCGATACGCAGTATTTT. Its protein product is CASSLAPGQGSDTQYF.

The genes are TRBV20-1 and TRBJ1-2; no firm D call. Germline V gene sequence: CDR1 DFQATT, CDR2 SNEGSKA (reference sequence). The CDR3 runs to 13 residues. CDR3 in DNA: TGCAGCGGCCCCCGGCCCGGTAGCTATGGCTACACCTTC. Protein product: CSGPRPGSYGYTF.

The CDR3 nucleotides read TGTGCCAGCAGTTACGGGGGCTTTTCGAGCTACACCTTC. It encodes CASSYGGFSSYTF. The chain carries TRBV6-5 and TRBJ1-2, with D possibly being TRBD1 (6 bases). The V end was cut by 2 bases, the J end by 9 bases, with 13 bases between. This CDR3 has 13 residues. CDR1 is MNHEY, CDR2 SVGAGI, per germline.

This clonotype was seen more than once but under ten times. This sequence joins TRBV7-9 and TRBJ2-2; 7 bases align to TRBD2. The germline CDR1 and CDR2 sequences are SEHNR and FQNEAQ (reference sequence). CDR3 length equals 16 residues. The J segment lost 3 bases and the V segment lost 6 bases, leaving 10 bases of the junction unmatched. The CDR3 DNA reads as TGTGCCAGCAGAGAACCCGGAGCGGGGTACACCGGGGAGCTGTTTTTT. Amino acids: CASREPGAGYTGELFF.

This clonotype was seen many times. The chain recombines TRBV20-1 with TRBJ1-2, with unresolved D. This CDR3 region has 13 residues. Trimming removed 1 base at V and 6 bases at J, with 12 bases between. From germline, CDR1 is DFQATT and CDR2 SNEGSKA (reference sequence). The CDR3 here is CSARAPGLDGYTF. The CDR3, as DNA: TGCAGTGCTAGAGCGCCGGGGTTGGATGGCTACACCTTC.

This sequence joins TRBV6-4 and TRBJ2-3; D may correspond to TRBD1 or TRBD2 (5 bases each). The CDR3 sequence is 15 residues long. Trimming left V 4 bases short and J 4 bases short, with 15 bases between. Per germline, CDR1 MRHNA and CDR2 SNTAGT. The CDR3 DNA is TGTGCCAGCAGTGCGGGCAGGGAGTTCGCAGATACGCAGTATTTT. This encodes CASSAGREFADTQYF.

In this sample, this clonotype turned up a few times. J is TRBJ1-2 and V is TRBV5-1, with TRBD1 matching over 7 bases. The CDR3 loop spans 16 amino acids. V trimming: 4 bases; J trimming: 1 base; junction bases outside the gene matches: 10. Germline CDR1 reads SGHRS; CDR2 reads YFSETQ. The CDR3 reads CASSPKRGPYNYGYTF. The CDR3 DNA is TGCGCCAGCAGCCCTAAGAGGGGGCCCTATAACTATGGCTACACCTTC. The full variable domain, in which reference TRBV5-1 and TRBJ1-2 provide the parts outside the CDR3, is KAGVTQTPRYLIKTRGQQVTLSCSPISGHRSVSWYQQTPGQGLQFLFEYFSETQRNKGNFPGRFSGRQFSNSRSEMNVSTLELGDSALYLCASSPKRGPYNYGYTFGSGTRLTVV.

Only a few counts were recorded for this clonotype. The gene calls are TRBV5-8 and TRBJ1-1; perhaps TRBD1 as D (6 bases). Per germline, CDR1 SGHTS and CDR2 YDEGEE. The CDR3 totals 14 residues. V lost 5 bases and J lost 1, with 12 bases in between. Here the CDR3 DNA reads TGTGCCAGCAGTTACAGGGTTCAGAACACTGAAGCTTTCTTT. This codes for CASSYRVQNTEAFF.

This clonotype was observed a handful of times. The chain recombines TRBV27 with TRBJ2-1, with a possible D match to TRBD1 (6 bases). The V and J ends lost 8 bases and 0 bases respectively, with 14 bases between them. Per germline, CDR1 MNHEY and CDR2 SMNVEV (reference sequence). CDR3 length equals 15 residues. The DNA for the CDR3 is TGTGCCAGCGGGGCGGACAGTGTCTCCTACAATGAGCAGTTCTTC. It codes for CASGADSVSYNEQFF.

This clonotype was found a few times. V usage is TRBV18 and J usage is TRBJ2-1; 8 nucleotides align to TRBD2. Unmatched junction bases numbered 5, after V lost 2 bases and J lost 5 bases. Per germline, CDR1 KGHSH and CDR2 LQKENI. This CDR3 is built from 15 residues. This CDR3 is CASSPSRGGHNEQFF. CDR3 nucleotide sequence: TGTGCCAGCTCACCATCTCGCGGGGGGCACAATGAGCAGTTCTTC.

V and J are TRBV5-1 and TRBJ2-3; unclear D gene. The V end was cut by 0 bases, the J end by 2 bases, with 10 bases between. The length of the CDR3 is 15 residues. The germline V gene encodes CDR1 SGHRS and CDR2 YFSETQ. CDR3 sequence (DNA): TGCGCCAGCAGCTTGGCGGGCAAAACCACAGATACGCAGTATTTT. It specifies CASSLAGKTTDTQYF.

This clonotype came up many times. The V and J genes are TRBV5-8 and TRBJ2-7; D unresolved. V was clipped by 1 base and J by 4 bases, with 6 bases between them. The CDR3 consists of 12 residues. The V gene's germline CDR1 is SGHTS and CDR2 YDEGEE. The CDR3, as DNA: TGTGCCAGCAGCTTGCGTCGTTACGAGCAGTACTTC. The encoded protein is CASSLRRYEQYF.

This clonotype came up many times. The rearrangement uses TRBV27 and TRBJ2-7, with D tentatively TRBD1 or TRBD2 (6 bases each). Germline CDR1 is MNHEY and CDR2 is SMNVEV (reference sequence). The CDR3 consists of 14 residues. The V end was cut by 5 bases, the J end by 0 bases, with 11 bases between. This CDR3 reads CASSPQGLSYEQYF. Here the CDR3 DNA reads TGTGCCAGCAGTCCACAGGGACTCTCCTACGAGCAGTACTTC.

This clonotype was seen a handful of times. This sequence joins TRBV10-3 and TRBJ2-2, with D unresolved. CDR3 length equals 14 residues. V gave up 0 bases and J gave up 1 base, with 3 bases separating them. Germline CDR1 and CDR2: ENHRY and SYGVKD. CDR3 DNA sequence: TGTGCCATCAGTGAGTCTTTGAACACCGGGGAGCTGTTTTTT. Its protein is CAISESLNTGELFF.

This clonotype was found a few times. The rearrangement joins TRBV7-9 to TRBJ2-1; TRBD2 might be the D (6 bases). CDR1 is SEHNR, CDR2 FQNEAQ, per germline (reference sequence). The V end was cut by 0 bases, the J end by 3 bases, with 12 bases between. The CDR3 covers 16 residues. This CDR3 reads CASSLALTSSYNEQFF. DNA of the CDR3: TGTGCCAGCAGCTTAGCTTTAACTAGCAGCTACAATGAGCAGTTCTTC.

CDR3 sequence reads: CASSLNPGSYEQYF. The CDR3 bases are TGCGCCAGCAGCTTGAACCCAGGCTCCTACGAGCAGTACTTC. This rearrangement joins TRBV5-1 to TRBJ2-7; D is uncertain. The CDR3 sequence is 14 residues long. The germline gives CDR1 SGHRS, CDR2 YFSETQ. V lost 1 base and J 0 bases, leaving 8 bases between the germline ends.

This clonotype occurred a few times. The gene calls are TRBV11-2 and TRBJ2-5; D is possibly TRBD1 (5 bases). Germline-derived CDR1 and CDR2 are SGHAT and FQNNGV. CDR3 length equals 14 residues. Trimming left V 7 bases short and J 9 bases short, with 21 bases between. The CDR3 protein is CASNDPGSGRAQYF. CDR3 bases: TGTGCCAGCAACGACCCAGGGTCGGGTAGGGCCCAGTACTTC.

This clonotype occurred a few times. The rearrangement links TRBV4-3 to TRBJ2-1, with D perhaps TRBD2 (6 bases). CDR1 and CDR2 from the germline V gene are LGHNA and YSLEER. The length of the CDR3 is 16 residues. V was trimmed by 1 base and J by 6 bases, leaving 16 bases between them. CDR3 protein: CASSQGGGRRGNEQFF. CDR3 DNA: TGCGCCAGCAGCCAAGGTGGTGGGAGGAGGGGCAATGAGCAGTTCTTC.

This clonotype was recorded a few times. The chain links TRBV4-1 to TRBJ2-7; no reliable D call. Germline CDR1 reads MGHRA; CDR2 reads YSYEKL. V lost 0 bases and J 2 bases, leaving 8 bases between the germline ends. The CDR3 spans 14 residues. The CDR3 region is CASSQEWQAYEQYF. DNA for the CDR3: TGCGCCAGCAGCCAAGAATGGCAGGCCTACGAGCAGTACTTC.

CDR3 sequence: CASRAGDLNTEAFF. The CDR3 nucleotides are TGTGCCAGCAGAGCAGGGGACTTGAACACTGAAGCTTTCTTT. The chain combines TRBV12-3 or TRBV12-4 with TRBJ1-1; possible D gene TRBD1, 6 bases. The V and J ends lost 6 bases and 0 bases respectively, with 11 bases between them. The CDR3 is made up of 14 amino acids.

The V gene is TRBV27, the J gene TRBJ1-4, with D tentatively TRBD1 (6 bases). This CDR3 comprises 16 residues. Trimming pared 0 bases from V and 3 bases from J, leaving 11 bases between. CDR1 and CDR2 from the germline V gene are MNHEY and SMNVEV (reference sequence). The CDR3 nucleotides are TGTGCCAGCAGTTTATCGGGGGCGCGTTCTAATGAAAAACTGTTTTTT. Its translation is CASSLSGARSNEKLFF.

The gene calls are TRBV12-3 or TRBV12-4 and TRBJ2-7; 8 nucleotides line up with TRBD2. The CDR3 is made up of 14 amino acids. The ends lost 3 bases at V and 2 bases at J; junction bases unmatched: 3. CDR3 DNA: TGTGCCAGCAGTTTTACTAGCGGCACCTACGAGCAGTACTTC. Protein: CASSFTSGTYEQYF.

The table lists this clonotype with a few counts. The chain employs TRBV5-1 and TRBJ2-2, with D perhaps matching TRBD2 (5 bases). The CDR3 is made up of 17 amino acids. The germline gives CDR1 SGHRS, CDR2 YFSETQ. With 0 bases removed from V and 1 base from J, the gap between germline ends came to 13 bases. This CDR3 reads CASSLAGMAVNTGELFF. The DNA of the CDR3 is TGCGCCAGCAGCTTGGCGGGGATGGCGGTGAACACCGGGGAGCTGTTTTTT.

This clonotype occurred many times. The chain joins TRBV20-1 to TRBJ1-1; D not certain. Germline assignment: CDR1 DFQATT and CDR2 SNEGSKA (reference sequence). V lost 3 bases, J lost 1 base, and 3 bases lay in between. The CDR3 loop spans 11 amino acids. The CDR3 bases are TGCAGTGCTAGCCAGAACACTGAAGCTTTCTTT. It yields the protein CSASQNTEAFF.

At least ten counts were recorded for this clonotype. The chain joins TRBV12-3 or TRBV12-4 to TRBJ2-3; 7 nucleotides agree with TRBD2. The CDR3 sequence is 12 residues long. The V gene end was trimmed by 5 bases and the J gene end by 8 bases; junction bases not matched to a gene: 4. The CDR3 nucleotides are TGTGCCAGCAGTCGGGACTATGGTACGCAGTATTTT. Its protein product is CASSRDYGTQYF.